This T cell receptor (beta chain) stems from a study of vaccination and CD4 T cells after COVID-19. The assay that was used to sequence DNA from cultured CD4+ T cells was the Oncomine TCR Beta short-read assay. TCRdb redid the calling of the PCR reads with MiXCR, one entry per CDR3 protein. The repertoire holds 1,500 to 2,000 distinct CDR3 sequences, with 65% to 80% as singletons. Treatment described: approximately nine-day PBMC culture with coronavirus spike peptide pools or control peptides (ViraFEST assay). Germline CDR1 and CDR2: SEHNR and FQNEAQ (reference sequence). The V gene lost 4 bases and the J gene lost 1 base, with 10 bases spanning the gap. The CDR3 runs to 14 residues. This clonotype was recorded once. Its specificity is unknown.

V and J are TRBV7-9 and TRBJ1-1; D perhaps matches TRBD1 (5 bases). The TCR originated in a human donor who had recovered from COVID-19. This specimen was CD4+ T cells from blood, cultured in vitro, taken after SARS-CoV-2 vaccination. CDR3 protein: CASSSLGGNTEAFF. Written as DNA, the CDR3 is TGTGCCAGCAGCTCCCTCGGGGGGAACACTGAAGCTTTCTTT.